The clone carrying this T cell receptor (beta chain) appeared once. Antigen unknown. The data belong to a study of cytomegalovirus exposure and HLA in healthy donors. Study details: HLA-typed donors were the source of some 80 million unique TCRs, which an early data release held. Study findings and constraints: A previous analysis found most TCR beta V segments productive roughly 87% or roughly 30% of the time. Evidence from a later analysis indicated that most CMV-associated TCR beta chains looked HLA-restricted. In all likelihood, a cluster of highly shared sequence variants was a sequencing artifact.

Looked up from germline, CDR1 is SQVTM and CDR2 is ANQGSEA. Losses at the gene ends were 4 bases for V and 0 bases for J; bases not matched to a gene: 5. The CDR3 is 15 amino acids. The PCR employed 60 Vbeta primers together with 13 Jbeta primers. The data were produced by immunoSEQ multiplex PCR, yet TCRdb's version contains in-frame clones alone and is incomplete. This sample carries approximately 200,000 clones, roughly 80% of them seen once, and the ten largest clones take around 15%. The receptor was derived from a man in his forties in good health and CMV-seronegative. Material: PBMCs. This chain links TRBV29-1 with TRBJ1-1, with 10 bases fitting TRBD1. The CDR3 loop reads CSVGRTGGLNTEAFF. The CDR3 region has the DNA TGCAGCGTTGGGCGGACAGGGGGTTTGAACACTGAAGCTTTCTTT.